These 29 T cell receptor beta chains were all obtained from the same sample, sequenced in a study of control samples from healthy donors and cancer patients. Repertoires were generated with immunoSEQ multiplex PCR, while TCRdb's copy carries only in-frame clones and drops some. The sample carries 130,000 to 150,000 clones, around 85% recorded once. The sequenced sample was blood. These receptors originate from a woman in her 30s in good health.

V is TRBV10-3 and J is TRBJ2-5; the D gene is possibly TRBD2 (6 bases). Trimming removed 0 bases from V and 5 bases from J, with 13 bases in between. Per germline, CDR1 ENHRY and CDR2 SYGVKD. The CDR3 is 15 amino acids. The CDR3 spells CAISESLTGRETQYF. The CDR3 region has the DNA TGTGCCATCAGTGAGTCCCTGACGGGGAGGGAGACCCAGTACTTC.

The chain employs TRBV29-1 and TRBJ1-1, with TRBD1 matching over 7 bases. Germline CDR1 is SQVTM and CDR2 is ANQGSEA. This CDR3 is 12 amino acids long. Trimming removed 6 bases from V and 0 bases from J; junction bases left unmatched: 1. CDR3 sequence (DNA): TGCAGCGTAGACAGGGTGAACACTGAAGCTTTCTTT. Encoded protein: CSVDRVNTEAFF.

V usage is TRBV30 and J usage is TRBJ2-5; 8 bases map to TRBD2. CDR3 length: 15 residues. Germline CDR1 reads GTSNPN; CDR2 reads SVGIG (reference sequence). The trim removed 4 bases at V and 4 bases at J, leaving 11 bases unmatched. The CDR3 region has the DNA TGTGCCTGGAAAAGGCCGGGAGGGCGGCGAGAGACCCAGTACTTC. This codes for CAWKRPGGRRETQYF. The whole variable domain, filled in from reference TRBV30 and TRBJ2-5, reads SQTIHQWPATLVQPVGSPLSLECTVEGTSNPNLYWYRQAAGRGLQLLFYSVGIGQISSEVPQNLSASRPQDRQFILSSKKLLLSDSGFYLCAWKRPGGRRETQYFGPGTRLLVL.

The sample holds one count of this clone. V and J are TRBV19 and TRBJ2-7; TRBD2 aligns across 7 bases. The trim removed 4 bases at V and 2 bases at J, leaving 5 bases unmatched. In germline, CDR1 is LNHDA, CDR2 SQIVND (reference sequence). The CDR3 has 14 residues. CDR3 protein: CASSTLGGTYEQYF. In DNA form, the CDR3 reads TGTGCCAGTAGTACCCTGGGGGGGACCTACGAGCAGTACTTC.

The chain is built from TRBV29-1 and TRBJ2-1; D is undetermined. This CDR3 contains 15 residues. The V gene's germline CDR1 is SQVTM and CDR2 ANQGSEA. V lost 0 bases and J 7 bases, leaving 16 bases between the germline ends. As DNA, the CDR3 is TGCAGCGTTGAAGATCGTAGGGTCCTACGGAATGAGCAGTTCTTC. Translating gives CSVEDRRVLRNEQFF.

This clone was recorded once. This rearrangement joins TRBV5-1 to TRBJ2-7; 9 nucleotides line up with TRBD1. The CDR3 is 15 residues long. J gave up 7 bases and V 0 bases, and 8 bases lay outside the gene matches. Germline V gene lookup returns CDR1 SGHRS and CDR2 YFSETQ. The DNA for the CDR3 is TGCGCCAGCAGCTTGGAGGGGACAGGGCAACAAGAGCAGTACTTC. Translation: CASSLEGTGQQEQYF.

The chain joins TRBV15 to TRBJ2-7, with 7 bases aligning to TRBD2. The germline V gene has CDR1 LNHNV and CDR2 YYDKDF (reference sequence). The CDR3 is 17 amino acids. With 1 base clipped from V and 2 bases from J, the junction kept 11 bases outside the gene matches. CDR3 DNA sequence: TGTGCCACCAGCAGAGGCTCCCTTGCGGGAGCTACCTACGAGCAGTACTTC. As protein: CATSRGSLAGATYEQYF. Variable domain in full (rest from reference TRBV15 and TRBJ2-7): DAMVIQNPRYQVTQFGKPVTLSCSQTLNHNVMYWYQQKSSQAPKLLFHYYDKDFNNEADTPDNFQSRRPNTSFCFLDIRSPGLGDTAMYLCATSRGSLAGATYEQYFGPGTRLTVT.

The chain uses TRBV7-2 and TRBJ1-4; D unclear. There are 13 residues in the CDR3. CDR1 and CDR2 (germline): SGHTA, FQGNSA. V was pared by 1 base and J by 5 bases, with 5 bases between. The CDR3 sequence: CASSLGRNEKLFF. DNA of the CDR3: TGTGCCAGCAGCTTAGGCAGGAATGAAAAACTGTTTTTT.

V is TRBV15 and J is TRBJ1-4, with D possibly being TRBD1 (5 bases). Trimming stripped 5 bases from V and 7 bases from J, with 14 bases between. This CDR3 is 14 amino acids long. Per the germline V gene, CDR1 is LNHNV and CDR2 is YYDKDF (reference sequence). The CDR3 DNA reads TGTGCCACCAGCCGGGGCCCACGGGGTGAAAAACTGTTTTTT. It codes for CATSRGPRGEKLFF.

The genes are TRBV6-5 and TRBJ1-5; TRBD1 matches at 7 bases. The V gene end was trimmed by 6 bases and the J gene end by 7 bases; junction bases not matched to a gene: 9. Germline CDR1 MNHEY, CDR2 SVGAGI. This CDR3 is built from 14 residues. CDR3: CASRNTGAPQPQHF. The CDR3 bases are TGTGCCAGCAGGAATACAGGGGCCCCCCAGCCCCAGCATTTT.

The gene calls are TRBV6-6 and TRBJ2-5, with unresolved D. Trimming took 0 bases from V and 5 from J, leaving 7 bases between them. CDR3 length: 13 amino acids. Germline CDR1 is MNHNY and CDR2 is SVGAGI (reference sequence). The DNA of the CDR3 is TGTGCCAGCAGTTACTCGAGTAAGGAGACCCAGTACTTC. Translated, it gives CASSYSSKETQYF.

The CDR3 nucleotides are TGTGCCACCAGCACTTCTCGCGGACAAGAGACCCAGTACTTC. Translated, it gives CATSTSRGQETQYF. The chain is built from TRBV15 and TRBJ2-5; the D is unclear. CDR1 and CDR2 (germline): LNHNV, YYDKDF (reference sequence). The germline V and J ends were trimmed by 4 bases and 2 bases, with 11 bases remaining between them. The CDR3 length is 14 residues.

This clone was counted between two and nine times. The rearrangement links TRBV7-2 to TRBJ2-3; D is perhaps TRBD2 (5 bases). This CDR3 contains 14 residues. V shed 4 bases and J shed 3 bases, with 11 bases lying between them. CDR1 is SGHTA and CDR2 is FQGNSA in the germline V gene. The DNA of the CDR3 is TGTGCCAGCAGCTCCGGGGTTCGGACAGATACGCAGTATTTT. Translating it yields CASSSGVRTDTQYF.

The chain couples TRBV5-6 to TRBJ2-5, with D unresolved. The CDR3 is 12 amino acids. CDR1 is SGHDT, CDR2 YYEEEE, per germline. V lost 4 bases and J lost 6, with 10 bases in between. DNA of the CDR3: TGTGCCAGCAGCCTGGGCGCGCAGACCCAGTACTTC. Residues: CASSLGAQTQYF.

CDR3: CASSPTGQGTQPQHF. Here the CDR3 DNA reads TGTGCCAGCTCACCAACGGGACAGGGTACTCAGCCCCAGCATTTT. The chain links TRBV18 to TRBJ1-5, with 9 nucleotides matching TRBD1. Per the germline V gene, CDR1 is KGHSH and CDR2 is LQKENI. The V gene end was trimmed by 2 bases and the J gene end by 6 bases; junction bases not matched to a gene: 5. The CDR3 has 15 amino acids.

The V call is TRBV7-9, the J call TRBJ1-4; 7 nucleotides line up with TRBD1. The J segment lost 0 bases and the V segment lost 3 bases, leaving 1 base of the junction unmatched. The germline V gene encodes CDR1 SEHNR and CDR2 FQNEAQ (reference sequence). The CDR3 is 15 amino acids. The CDR3 protein is CASSFGTATNEKLFF. DNA of the CDR3: TGTGCCAGCAGCTTCGGGACAGCAACTAATGAAAAACTGTTTTTT. The variable domain in full, completed from reference TRBV7-9 and TRBJ1-4, reads DTGVSQNPRHKITKRGQNVTFRCDPISEHNRLYWYRQTLGQGPEFLTYFQNEAQLEKSRLLSDRFSAERPKGSFSTLEIQRTEQGDSAMYLCASSFGTATNEKLFFGSGTQLSVL.

The chain links TRBV7-2 to TRBJ2-1, with 9 bases fitting TRBD2. This CDR3 has 15 amino acids. Germline CDR1 SGHTA, CDR2 FQGNSA. V dropped 3 bases and J dropped 7; count of bases not matched to a gene: 7. DNA for the CDR3: TGTGCCAGCAGCTTGGTTCCTAGCGGGGAAAATGAGCAGTTCTTC. As protein: CASSLVPSGENEQFF.

V and J are TRBV28 and TRBJ1-1; maybe TRBD1 (6 bases). V lost 10 bases to trimming and J lost 4 bases, with 16 bases between them. The CDR3 covers 13 residues. Per germline, CDR1 MDHEN and CDR2 SYDVKM. The CDR3 region has the DNA TGTGCCACCCGGGACACCGGGAGCACTGAAGCTTTCTTT. As protein: CATRDTGSTEAFF.

This clone showed up just once. This sequence joins TRBV19 and TRBJ1-2; TRBD1 aligns across 9 bases. The V gene end was trimmed by 5 bases and the J gene end by 4 bases; junction bases not matched to a gene: 5. CDR1 and CDR2 (germline): LNHDA, SQIVND (reference sequence). The CDR3 has 14 residues. CDR3 nucleotides: TGTGCCAGTAGTGTGGGACAGGGCGGCTATGGCTACACCTTC. This codes for CASSVGQGGYGYTF.

The chain employs TRBV30 and TRBJ2-7; D unclear. CDR1 is GTSNPN, CDR2 SVGIG, per germline (reference sequence). This CDR3 is 14 amino acids long. V gave up 0 bases and J gave up 4 bases, with 13 bases separating them. In DNA form, the CDR3 reads TGTGCCTGGAGTGTGACAAGTTATGGGTACGAGCAGTACTTC. Amino acid sequence: CAWSVTSYGYEQYF.

V is TRBV5-4 and J is TRBJ1-1; D is unresolved. Germline CDR1 SGHNT, CDR2 YYREEE (reference sequence). V lost 0 bases, J lost 0 bases, and 6 bases lay in between. The length of the CDR3 is 14 residues. The CDR3 is CASSLGGLNTEAFF. The CDR3 DNA follows: TGTGCCAGCAGCTTGGGCGGTTTGAACACTGAAGCTTTCTTT. The full variable domain, rest sourced from reference TRBV5-4 and TRBJ1-1, is ETGVTQSPTHLIKTRGQQVTLRCSSQSGHNTVSWYQQALGQGPQFIFQYYREEENGRGNFPPRFSGLQFPNYSSELNVNALELDDSALYLCASSLGGLNTEAFFGQGTRLTVV.

Only one count was recorded for this clone. The chain links TRBV5-1 to TRBJ2-3; tentatively, D is TRBD1 (6 bases). The CDR3 extends over 14 amino acids. The germline V and J ends were trimmed by 4 bases and 8 bases, with 17 bases remaining between them. Looked up from germline, CDR1 is SGHRS and CDR2 is YFSETQ. In DNA form, the CDR3 reads TGCGCCAGCAGCGCAGGGGCCCTAAAAGGTACGCAGTATTTT. It encodes CASSAGALKGTQYF.

The CDR3 bases are TGTGCCAGCAGCGTAGGTCCAGACTACGACTACGAGCAGTACTTC. This gives the protein CASSVGPDYDYEQYF. The chain uses TRBV9 and TRBJ2-7; tentatively, D is TRBD2 (5 bases). Germline V gene data show CDR1 as SGDLS and CDR2 as YYNGEE. V shed 0 bases and J shed 3 bases, with 13 bases lying between them. The CDR3 has 15 residues. The whole variable domain, filled in from reference TRBV9 and TRBJ2-7, reads DSGVTQTPKHLITATGQRVTLRCSPRSGDLSVYWYQQSLDQGLQFLIQYYNGEERAKGNILERFSAQQFPDLHSELNLSSLELGDSALYFCASSVGPDYDYEQYFGPGTRLTVT.

The chain combines TRBV5-4 with TRBJ1-4, with TRBD1 as a possible D gene (5 bases). Between the trimmed V and J ends, which lost 3 bases and 5 bases, there was a span of 14 bases. The CDR3 runs 15 residues. Germline V gene lookup returns CDR1 SGHNT and CDR2 YYREEE (reference sequence). CDR3 protein: CASSSKTEGNEKLFF. CDR3 DNA: TGTGCCAGCAGCTCGAAGACAGAAGGAAATGAAAAACTGTTTTTT.

The V call is TRBV6-6, the J call TRBJ1-1; D uncertain. Germline CDR1 and CDR2: MNHNY and SVGAGI (reference sequence). The CDR3 is 11 amino acids. V gave up 5 bases and J gave up 8 bases, with 9 bases separating them. This CDR3 reads CASSKTGEAFF. As DNA, the CDR3 is TGTGCCAGCAGTAAGACGGGGGAAGCTTTCTTT.

The V call is TRBV6-5, the J call TRBJ2-3, with 7 nucleotides matching TRBD2. The CDR3 consists of 12 residues. CDR1 is MNHEY and CDR2 is SVGAGI in the germline V gene. V was pared by 8 bases and J by 2 bases, with 1 base of the junction left unmatched. Written as DNA, the CDR3 is TGTGCCAGCGGGGGGGTCACAGATACGCAGTATTTT. The encoded protein is CASGGVTDTQYF.

This chain connects TRBV6-2 or TRBV6-3 to TRBJ1-3; perhaps TRBD1 as D (6 bases). Germline CDR1 MNHEY, CDR2 SVGEGT. Trimming shortened V by 4 bases and J by 0 bases, and 16 bases separated the two germline ends. The CDR3 has 17 amino acids. The CDR3, as DNA: TGTGCCAGCAGTTCCAGGACAGAATGGTACTCTGGAAACACCATATATTTT. Residues: CASSSRTEWYSGNTIYF.

This clone was seen only once. The V and J genes are TRBV25-1 and TRBJ1-6, with D possibly being TRBD1 (6 bases). The V gene's germline CDR1 is MGHDK and CDR2 SYGVNS. The CDR3 has 15 residues. Trimming removed 2 bases at V and 14 bases at J, with 19 bases between. The chain's CDR3 is CASSEPRGDRSTLHF. CDR3 nucleotide sequence: TGTGCCAGCAGTGAACCCCGGGGAGACAGGAGCACCCTCCACTTT.

The V gene is TRBV7-9, the J gene TRBJ2-1; D may be TRBD2 (5 bases). With 5 bases removed from V and 13 bases from J, the gap between germline ends came to 21 bases. The CDR3 runs to 14 residues. CDR1 SEHNR and CDR2 FQNEAQ come from the germline V gene (reference sequence). The CDR3 nucleotides are TGTGCCAGCAGCACCCGGGGTCGAGCGGACCAACAGTTCTTC. Its protein is CASSTRGRADQQFF.